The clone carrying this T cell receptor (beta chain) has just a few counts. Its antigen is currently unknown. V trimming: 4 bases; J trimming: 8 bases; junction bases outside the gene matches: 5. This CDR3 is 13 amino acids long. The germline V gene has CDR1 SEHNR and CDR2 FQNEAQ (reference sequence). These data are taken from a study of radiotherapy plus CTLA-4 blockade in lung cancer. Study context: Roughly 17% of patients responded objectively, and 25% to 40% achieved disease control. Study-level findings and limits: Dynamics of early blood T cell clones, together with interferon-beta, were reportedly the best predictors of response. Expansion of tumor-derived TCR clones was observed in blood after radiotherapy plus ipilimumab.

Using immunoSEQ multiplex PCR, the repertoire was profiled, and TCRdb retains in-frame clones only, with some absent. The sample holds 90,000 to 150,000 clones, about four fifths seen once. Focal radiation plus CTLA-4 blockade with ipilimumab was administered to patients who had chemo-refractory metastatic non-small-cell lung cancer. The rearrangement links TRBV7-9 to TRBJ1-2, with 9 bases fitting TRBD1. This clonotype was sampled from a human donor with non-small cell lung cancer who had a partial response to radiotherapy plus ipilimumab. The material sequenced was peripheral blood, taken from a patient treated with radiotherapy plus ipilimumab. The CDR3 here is CASSSQGAEGYTF. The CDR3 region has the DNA TGTGCCAGCAGCTCACAGGGGGCTGAGGGCTACACCTTC.